A selection of T cell receptor beta chains follows, all from one sample in a study of blood T cell repertoires in COVID-19. Only in-frame clones appear in the TCRdb table, and some are missing; sequencing was by immunoSEQ multiplex PCR. The sample contains about 260,000 clones, over 75% of which appear only once. Sequences were obtained from peripheral blood. The receptors stem from a woman aged 45-60 years with acute or convalescent COVID-19. The CDR3 runs from the conserved cysteine through the conserved F or W. D genes are given only for firm matches. Size is omitted from some rows. Given values are once, few, many or a class for expanded clones.

J: TRBJ2-3
D: TRBD2
size: NA
V: TRBV3-1/TRBV3-2
CDR3: CASSPWTSGRGSTDTQYF
DNA: TGTGCCAGCAGCCCCTGGACTAGCGGGAGGGGAAGCACAGATACGCAGTATTTT

J: TRBJ1-6
D: NA
size: NA
V: TRBV30
CDR3: CAWRNWGVSTPLHF
DNA: TGTGCCTGGAGAAATTGGGGGGTCTCAACACCCCTCCACTTT

J: TRBJ2-7
D: TRBD2
size: NA
V: TRBV7-8
CDR3: CASSSRLAGEQYF
DNA: TGTGCCAGCAGCTCAAGACTAGCGGGAGAGCAGTACTTC

J: TRBJ2-2
D: NA
size: NA
V: TRBV10-3
CDR3: CAISEFGRQNTGELFF
DNA: TGTGCCATCAGTGAGTTCGGGAGACAGAACACCGGGGAGCTGTTTTTT

J: TRBJ1-5
D: NA
size: NA
V: TRBV4-3
CDR3: CASSSSYRGSRQPQHF
DNA: TGCGCCAGCAGCTCTTCATATAGGGGGTCTAGGCAGCCCCAGCATTTT

J: TRBJ2-7
D: TRBD1
size: NA
V: TRBV5-1
CDR3: CASSSTDRVNEQYF
DNA: TGCGCCAGCAGCTCAACGGACAGGGTAAACGAGCAGTACTTC

J: TRBJ2-1
D: NA
size: NA
V: TRBV2
CDR3: CASSLLAVREQFF
DNA: TGTGCCAGCAGTTTGCTAGCCGTCCGAGAGCAGTTCTTC

J: TRBJ2-3
D: NA
size: NA
V: TRBV7-2
CDR3: CASSPLPLGAGADTQYF
DNA: TGTGCCAGCAGCCCCCTCCCCCTGGGGGCCGGCGCAGATACGCAGTATTTT

J: TRBJ1-3
D: NA
size: NA
V: TRBV19
CDR3: CASNTDRLSGNTIYF
DNA: TGTGCCAGTAACACGGACAGACTCTCTGGAAACACCATATATTTT

J: TRBJ2-5
D: NA
size: once
V: TRBV5-1
CDR3: CASSVAGTSGETQYF
DNA: TGCGCCAGCAGCGTAGCCGGGACATCGGGAGAGACCCAGTACTTC

J: TRBJ1-3
D: TRBD1
size: NA
V: TRBV20-1
CDR3: CSASTGQGRNTIYF
DNA: TGCAGTGCTAGTACGGGACAGGGAAGAAACACCATATATTTT

J: TRBJ2-1
D: TRBD2
size: NA
V: TRBV29-1
CDR3: CSVEGGSDSYNEQFF
DNA: TGCAGCGTTGAAGGCGGGAGTGATTCCTACAATGAGCAGTTCTTC

J: TRBJ2-3
D: TRBD1
size: NA
V: TRBV29-1
CDR3: CSVEDQNRGSTDTQYF
DNA: TGCAGCGTTGAAGATCAGAACAGGGGAAGCACAGATACGCAGTATTTT

J: TRBJ1-1
D: NA
size: NA
V: TRBV5-6
CDR3: CASSSTLSGAFF
DNA: TGTGCCAGCAGCTCCACACTAAGCGGAGCTTTCTTT

J: TRBJ2-2
D: TRBD1
size: NA
V: TRBV30
CDR3: CAWRGQGNTGELFF
DNA: TGTGCCTGGAGAGGACAGGGGAACACCGGGGAGCTGTTTTTT

J: TRBJ1-2
D: NA
size: few
V: TRBV5-1
CDR3: CASSLDSVAGKIYGYTF
DNA: TGCGCCAGCAGCTTGGATTCTGTGGCAGGGAAAATTTATGGCTACACCTTC

J: TRBJ2-5
D: NA
size: NA
V: TRBV18
CDR3: CASTRPNSQETQYF
DNA: TGTGCCAGCACTAGGCCGAACTCACAAGAGACCCAGTACTTC

J: TRBJ1-2
D: NA
size: NA
V: TRBV4-2
CDR3: CASSQTTGSFNYGYTF
DNA: TGTGCCAGCAGCCAAACTACAGGGTCTTTCAACTATGGCTACACCTTC

J: TRBJ2-2
D: TRBD2
size: NA
V: TRBV7-3
CDR3: CASSRGGTSNTGELFF
DNA: TGTGCCAGCAGTCGAGGGGGGACTAGCAACACCGGGGAGCTGTTTTTT

J: TRBJ1-1
D: NA
size: NA
V: TRBV27
CDR3: CASIRVGDTEAFF
DNA: TGTGCCAGCATCAGGGTAGGGGACACTGAAGCTTTCTTT

J: TRBJ2-4
D: NA
size: NA
V: TRBV5-1
CDR3: CASSLAHGGNIQYF
DNA: TGCGCCAGCAGCTTGGCCCACGGGGGAAACATTCAGTACTTC

J: TRBJ2-5
D: NA
size: NA
V: TRBV11-3
CDR3: CASSLSGSQETQYF
DNA: TGTGCCAGCAGCTTGTCGGGGTCTCAAGAGACCCAGTACTTC

J: TRBJ1-5
D: NA
size: NA
V: TRBV2
CDR3: CASSEGSRGRGQPQHF
DNA: TGTGCCAGCAGTGAGGGCAGCAGGGGAAGGGGTCAGCCCCAGCATTTT

J: TRBJ1-2
D: NA
size: once
V: TRBV9
CDR3: CASSARDPDYGYTF
DNA: TGTGCCAGCAGCGCCAGGGATCCGGACTATGGCTACACCTTC

J: TRBJ1-1
D: NA
size: few
V: TRBV5-1
CDR3: CASTMTGEGSEAFF
DNA: TGCGCCAGCACTATGACGGGGGAGGGCTCTGAAGCTTTCTTT

J: TRBJ2-7
D: NA
size: NA
V: TRBV4-3
CDR3: CASSLNGGSYEQYF
DNA: TGCGCCAGCAGCCTCAACGGGGGATCCTACGAGCAGTACTTC

J: TRBJ2-7
D: TRBD1
size: NA
V: TRBV18
CDR3: CASSPPRLDRPSSYEQYF
DNA: TGTGCCAGCTCACCACCCCGGTTGGACAGGCCGAGCTCCTACGAGCAGTACTTC

J: TRBJ2-7
D: TRBD1
size: few
V: TRBV28
CDR3: CASRGQGKDEQYF
DNA: TGTGCCAGCAGGGGACAGGGGAAAGACGAGCAGTACTTC

J: TRBJ2-7
D: NA
size: NA
V: TRBV10-3
CDR3: CAISGPRQLYEQYF
DNA: TGTGCCATCAGTGGGCCAAGACAGCTCTACGAGCAGTACTTC

J: TRBJ2-7
D: NA
size: NA
V: TRBV7-7
CDR3: CASSPWQGSSYEQYF
DNA: TGTGCCAGCAGCCCCTGGCAGGGAAGCTCCTACGAGCAGTACTTC

J: TRBJ2-7
D: NA
size: NA
V: TRBV7-2
CDR3: CASSLGLGPYEQYF
DNA: TGTGCCAGCAGCTTAGGACTAGGCCCCTACGAGCAGTACTTC

J: TRBJ1-2
D: NA
size: NA
V: TRBV9
CDR3: CASSHEVRITTF
DNA: TGTGCCAGCAGCCACGAAGTTAGAATAACCACCTTC

J: TRBJ1-1
D: NA
size: NA
V: TRBV4-3
CDR3: CASSQISYWGVQGNTEAFF
DNA: TGCGCCAGCAGCCAAATCTCTTATTGGGGGGTCCAGGGGAACACTGAAGCTTTCTTT

J: TRBJ1-3
D: NA
size: NA
V: TRBV6-6
CDR3: CASSPRFLKLSSGNTIYF
DNA: TGTGCCAGCAGTCCTCGTTTTCTAAAACTCTCCTCTGGAAACACCATATATTTT

J: TRBJ2-3
D: TRBD2
size: NA
V: TRBV18
CDR3: CASSPAGGRHTQYF
DNA: TGTGCCAGCTCACCAGCGGGAGGGAGGCATACGCAGTATTTT

J: TRBJ1-5
D: NA
size: NA
V: TRBV29-1
CDR3: CSVGLGQYWPQHF
DNA: TGCAGCGTTGGGCTAGGACAGTATTGGCCCCAGCATTTT

J: TRBJ1-2
D: NA
size: NA
V: TRBV30
CDR3: CAWSVPGTGRRYGYTF
DNA: TGTGCCTGGAGTGTACCAGGAACAGGGAGAAGATATGGCTACACCTTC

J: TRBJ2-7
D: TRBD2
size: NA
V: TRBV7-2
CDR3: CASSLTGTNYEQYF
DNA: TGTGCCAGCAGCCTTACCGGGACTAACTACGAGCAGTACTTC

J: TRBJ1-3
D: NA
size: NA
V: TRBV6-5
CDR3: CASTPSRFSGNTIYF
DNA: TGTGCCAGCACCCCCTCGAGGTTCTCTGGAAACACCATATATTTT

J: TRBJ1-1
D: TRBD1
size: NA
V: TRBV3-1/TRBV3-2
CDR3: CASSQHRDSQSQSPEAFF
DNA: TGTGCCAGCAGCCAACATCGGGACAGCCAAAGTCAGAGCCCTGAAGCTTTCTTT

J: TRBJ2-7
D: TRBD1
size: NA
V: TRBV11-2
CDR3: CASSPFDRAGYEQYF
DNA: TGTGCCAGCAGCCCATTCGACAGGGCGGGCTACGAGCAGTACTTC

J: TRBJ2-7
D: TRBD1
size: NA
V: TRBV4-3
CDR3: CASSQDSPGTGNYEQYF
DNA: TGCGCCAGCAGCCAAGACTCCCCCGGGACAGGGAACTACGAGCAGTACTTC

J: TRBJ1-5
D: TRBD1
size: NA
V: TRBV6-5
CDR3: CASRDRPDSQHF
DNA: TGTGCCAGCAGGGACAGGCCCGACTCCCAGCATTTT

J: TRBJ1-2
D: NA
size: NA
V: TRBV4-1
CDR3: CASSQQGYGYTF
DNA: TGCGCCAGCAGCCAGCAGGGGTACGGCTACACCTTC

J: TRBJ2-7
D: TRBD1
size: NA
V: TRBV27
CDR3: CASSSNRGREQYF
DNA: TGTGCCAGCAGTTCAAACAGGGGGCGGGAGCAGTACTTC

J: TRBJ1-6
D: TRBD1
size: NA
V: TRBV2
CDR3: CASSLAGQPNSPLHF
DNA: TGTGCCAGCAGTTTAGCGGGACAGCCAAATTCACCCCTCCACTTT

J: TRBJ2-7
D: TRBD2
size: NA
V: TRBV10-3
CDR3: CAIRASGRGSEQYF
DNA: TGTGCCATCAGGGCTAGCGGGAGAGGCTCCGAGCAGTACTTC

J: TRBJ1-6
D: TRBD1
size: NA
V: TRBV19
CDR3: CASTLDRDSPLHF
DNA: TGTGCCAGTACCCTCGACAGGGATTCACCCCTCCACTTT

J: TRBJ2-1
D: TRBD2
size: NA
V: TRBV28
CDR3: CASSGLAGVSSYNEQFF
DNA: TGTGCCAGCAGTGGACTAGCGGGCGTCAGCTCCTACAATGAGCAGTTCTTC

J: TRBJ1-2
D: NA
size: NA
V: TRBV6-4
CDR3: CASSEDRSSYGYTF
DNA: TGTGCCAGCAGTGAGGACAGATCTTCCTATGGCTACACCTTC

J: TRBJ2-7
D: TRBD2
size: NA
V: TRBV2
CDR3: CASSEGPSGYEQYF
DNA: TGTGCCAGCAGTGAAGGTCCTAGCGGTTACGAGCAGTACTTC

J: TRBJ2-1
D: NA
size: once
V: TRBV2
CDR3: CASSATGLSGFF
DNA: TGTGCCAGCAGTGCCACTGGACTATCAGGGTTCTTC

J: TRBJ2-1
D: NA
size: NA
V: TRBV19
CDR3: CASSTGGLGGEQFF
DNA: TGTGCCAGTAGTACCGGGGGGCTGGGCGGTGAGCAGTTCTTC

J: TRBJ2-7
D: TRBD1
size: few
V: TRBV28
CDR3: CASSLRSWDRVWEQYF
DNA: TGTGCCAGCAGTTTAAGGTCGTGGGACAGGGTGTGGGAGCAGTACTTC

J: TRBJ2-1
D: TRBD2
size: NA
V: TRBV29-1
CDR3: CSVGVSGASSYNEQFF
DNA: TGCAGCGTTGGTGTTAGCGGGGCCAGCTCCTACAATGAGCAGTTCTTC